This TCR beta chain is from a study of shared clonotypes between healthy human individuals. Study context: The study enrolled two women and a few men aged 18 to 49.

This clone was detected a few times. Its antigen is unidentified. Broader study findings: Only blood underwent sampling, and tissue repertoires likely differ.

Healthy HIV-negative adults with no recent acute infections or vaccinations were recruited as donors. All participating donors were Caucasian adults from Nashville, Tennessee. Profiled with immunoSEQ multiplex PCR; TCRdb holds only in-frame clones, not every one. The data contain 90,000 to 100,000 clones, roughly half of them singletons. The receptor was derived from a woman aged 40-49 years in good health. Some clones in this sample may be carry-over from other donors' samples. Input material: PBMCs.

DNA of the CDR3: TGTGCCAGCAGGACCGGGGGAATTTACGAGCAGTACTTC. It yields the protein CASRTGGIYEQYF. V and J are TRBV28 and TRBJ2-7; tentative D call: TRBD2 (6 bases). The CDR3 totals 13 residues. CDR1 MDHEN and CDR2 SYDVKM come from the germline V gene. V shed 6 bases and J shed 4 bases, with 13 bases lying between them.